The 26 T cell receptor beta chains in this list originate from one sample, sequenced in a study of cytomegalovirus exposure and HLA in healthy donors. Primers included in the PCR were 60 Vbeta and 13 Jbeta primers. Produced via immunoSEQ multiplex PCR; TCRdb's table is partial and in-frame only. The sample gives 120,000 to 150,000 clones, roughly three quarters of which show up once; 1.5% to 2% is in the top ten. The sequencing input was PBMCs. The receptors stem from a woman in her twenties or thirties in good health and CMV-seronegative.

This clone was recorded a few times. Different DNA sequences within this sample yield the same CDR3. V gene TRBV25-1 combines with J gene TRBJ1-3; 9 nucleotides align to TRBD1. Germline loops: CDR1 MGHDK, CDR2 SYGVNS. The V gene end was trimmed by 2 bases and the J gene end by 0 bases; junction bases not matched to a gene: 2. The CDR3 has 16 amino acids. The CDR3 reads CASSEGTGTSGNTIYF. The CDR3 DNA sequence: TGTGCCAGCAGTGAAGGGACAGGGACCTCTGGAAACACCATATATTTT.

This clone came up once. This chain joins TRBV5-1 and TRBJ2-2; D is ambiguous. In germline, CDR1 is SGHRS, CDR2 YFSETQ. This CDR3 is built from 14 residues. Trimming removed 0 bases at V and 4 bases at J, with 7 bases between. CDR3 amino acids: CASSLELATGELFF. In nucleotides, the CDR3 is TGCGCCAGCAGCTTGGAGTTAGCCACCGGGGAGCTGTTTTTT. Filled out from reference TRBV5-1 and TRBJ2-2, the complete variable domain reads KAGVTQTPRYLIKTRGQQVTLSCSPISGHRSVSWYQQTPGQGLQFLFEYFSETQRNKGNFPGRFSGRQFSNSRSEMNVSTLELGDSALYLCASSLELATGELFFGEGSRLTVL.

The chain employs TRBV10-3 and TRBJ2-1; maybe TRBD2 (6 bases). The CDR3 runs to 13 residues. CDR1 ENHRY and CDR2 SYGVKD come from the germline V gene. V was trimmed by 7 bases and J by 8 bases, leaving 15 bases between them. CDR3 sequence: CAIKFGGDDEQFF. In nucleotides, the CDR3 is TGTGCCATCAAATTCGGGGGAGACGATGAGCAGTTCTTC.

The rearrangement links TRBV27 to TRBJ2-5, with 13 bases identical to TRBD2. V shed 6 bases, J shed 6 bases, and the junction held 16 bases outside the gene matches. Per the germline V gene, CDR1 is MNHEY and CDR2 is SMNVEV (reference sequence). This CDR3 contains 18 residues. CDR3 sequence: CASRPRTSGSVEGKTQYF. CDR3 sequence (DNA): TGTGCCAGCAGGCCCCGGACTAGCGGGAGTGTCGAGGGGAAGACCCAGTACTTC.

The CDR3 bases are TGTGCCAGCTCACCATCTGCCAGGGCTACTGAAGCTTTCTTT. Protein sequence: CASSPSARATEAFF. The chain joins TRBV18 to TRBJ1-1; D perhaps matches TRBD1 (5 bases). This CDR3 spans 14 amino acids. Looked up from germline, CDR1 is KGHSH and CDR2 is LQKENI. V lost 2 bases and J 5 bases, leaving 12 bases between the germline ends. Variable domain in full (rest from reference TRBV18 and TRBJ1-1): NAGVMQNPRHLVRRRGQEARLRCSPMKGHSHVYWYRQLPEEGLKFMVYLQKENIIDESGMPKERFSAEFPKEGPSILRIQQVVRGDSAAYFCASSPSARATEAFFGQGTRLTVV.

This chain uses TRBV30 with TRBJ2-1, with D unresolved. V was shortened by 5 bases and J by 5 bases, with 16 bases between the two germline ends. CDR3 length: 14 residues. Germline CDR1 and CDR2: GTSNPN and SVGIG (reference sequence). CDR3 region: CAWSPNWSHNEQFF. CDR3 coding DNA: TGTGCCTGGTCCCCTAATTGGTCCCACAATGAGCAGTTCTTC.

V and J are TRBV5-1 and TRBJ2-3; TRBD2 matches at 10 bases. Trimming cost V 2 bases and J 6 bases; bases outside gene matches: 9. Per the germline V gene, CDR1 is SGHRS and CDR2 is YFSETQ. The CDR3 sequence is 16 residues long. CDR3 in DNA: TGCGCCAGCAGCTTACTAGCGGGGTTCTTGGGGGATACGCAGTATTTT. Its protein product is CASSLLAGFLGDTQYF.

This clone was seen more than once but under ten times. The chain links TRBV27 to TRBJ1-5; D is ambiguous. Germline V lookup: CDR1 MNHEY, CDR2 SMNVEV (reference sequence). Trimming stripped 4 bases from V and 9 bases from J, with 10 bases between. This CDR3 has 12 residues. The CDR3 nucleotides read TGTGCCAGCAGTTCAAAAAACACGCCCCAGCATTTT. It is translated as CASSSKNTPQHF.

The chain is built from TRBV11-2 and TRBJ2-7; TRBD2 agrees at 11 bases. The V segment lost 5 bases and the J segment 0 bases; nucleotides outside the gene matches: 15. The CDR3 has 19 amino acids. Per germline, CDR1 SGHAT and CDR2 FQNNGV. This CDR3 reads CASSRGWVAGGSSSYEQYF. CDR3 coding DNA: TGTGCCAGCAGCCGCGGGTGGGTAGCGGGAGGGAGCAGCTCCTACGAGCAGTACTTC.

The V and J genes are TRBV11-1 and TRBJ2-7; 8 positions match TRBD1. The CDR3 covers 14 residues. Germline assignment: CDR1 SGHAT and CDR2 FQDESV (reference sequence). V was clipped by 3 bases and J by 4 bases; unmatched bases: 5. The CDR3, as DNA: TGTGCCAGCAGCTTTAGACAGGGGCAGTACGAGCAGTACTTC. Its translation is CASSFRQGQYEQYF.

The chain uses TRBV20-1 and TRBJ1-2; D not resolved. This CDR3 region has 11 residues. The germline V gene encodes CDR1 DFQATT and CDR2 SNEGSKA (reference sequence). The V and J ends lost 2 bases and 4 bases respectively, with 5 bases between them. The CDR3 sequence: CSARLAYGYTF. CDR3 bases: TGCAGTGCTAGATTGGCCTATGGCTACACCTTC.

V gene TRBV30 combines with J gene TRBJ2-1; 10 positions agree with TRBD2. The CDR3 sequence is 14 residues long. With 1 base clipped from V and 8 bases from J, the junction kept 5 bases outside the gene matches. CDR1 is GTSNPN and CDR2 is SVGIG in the germline V gene (reference sequence). CDR3 residues: CAWSALAGEDEQFF. CDR3 DNA sequence: TGTGCCTGGAGTGCCCTAGCGGGAGAGGATGAGCAGTTCTTC.

This clone was observed once. This chain uses TRBV7-8 with TRBJ1-2, with D perhaps TRBD1 (6 bases). Germline V gene data show CDR1 as SGHVS and CDR2 as FQNEAQ. V dropped 5 bases and J dropped 3 bases, with 19 bases sitting between them. The CDR3 runs 16 residues. CDR3 loop: CASSGDPGGMDYGYTF. The CDR3 DNA sequence: TGTGCCAGCAGCGGAGATCCGGGGGGCATGGACTATGGCTACACCTTC.

The chain employs TRBV28 and TRBJ2-7, with a tentative D call TRBD2 (6 bases). CDR1 is MDHEN, CDR2 SYDVKM, per germline. Between the trimmed V and J ends, which lost 2 bases and 3 bases, there was a span of 14 bases. CDR3 length: 15 residues. The CDR3 DNA is TGTGCCAGCAGTTTACCCAGCGGGCCCTACTACGAGCAGTACTTC. Translation: CASSLPSGPYYEQYF.

The chain combines TRBV7-6 with TRBJ2-1, with D maybe TRBD2 (5 bases). Trimming removed 5 bases from V and 4 bases from J, with 15 bases in between. The CDR3 covers 15 residues. CDR1 and CDR2 from the germline V gene are SGHVS and FNYEAQ. The CDR3 bases are TGTGCCAGCAGCCCCAGTGAAGCGGCTTACAATGAGCAGTTCTTC. Its translation: CASSPSEAAYNEQFF.

The CDR3 sequence: CASSRTDRKETQYF. The DNA of the CDR3 is TGTGCCAGCTCTAGGACAGACAGAAAAGAGACCCAGTACTTC. The chain recombines TRBV2 with TRBJ2-5, with D possibly being TRBD1 (6 bases). Germline loops: CDR1 SNHLY, CDR2 FYNNEI. The V end was cut by 8 bases, the J end by 3 bases, with 16 bases between. The CDR3 is 14 residues long.

The DNA of the CDR3 is TGTGCCAGCAGTGAAGCTACAGGGGGCTCCTACGAGCAGTACTTC. This gives the protein CASSEATGGSYEQYF. The J gene is TRBJ2-5, the V gene TRBV2; 8 bases map to TRBD1. The J call may not be correct, given that the DNA end is closer to TRBJ2-7. From germline, CDR1 is SNHLY and CDR2 FYNNEI. The CDR3 consists of 15 residues.

This clone was picked up a small number of times. This chain connects TRBV18 to TRBJ2-2; the match to TRBD2 covers 8 bases. Germline CDR1 KGHSH, CDR2 LQKENI. Trimming took 0 bases from V and 3 from J; bases not matched to a gene: 9. The CDR3 extends over 18 amino acids. This CDR3 reads CASSPPSREGWYTGELFF. CDR3 DNA: TGTGCCAGCTCACCACCATCCCGGGAGGGATGGTACACCGGGGAGCTGTTTTTT.

The genes are TRBV7-2 and TRBJ1-3; 7 bases map to TRBD1. The CDR3 contains 17 residues. Trimming cost V 5 bases and J 4 bases; bases outside gene matches: 14. Per germline, CDR1 SGHTA and CDR2 FQGNSA. The CDR3 DNA reads TGTGCCAGCAGCGCCAGGGGGTGGCAGGGGCCCGGAAACACCATATATTTT. Its protein product is CASSARGWQGPGNTIYF.

The CDR3 region has the DNA TGTGCCAGCTCAAGGGGTTACGAGCAGTACTTC. The encoded protein is CASSRGYEQYF. J is TRBJ2-7 and V is TRBV19, with D possibly matching TRBD1 (5 bases). The CDR3 covers 11 residues. Per the germline V gene, CDR1 is LNHDA and CDR2 is SQIVND (reference sequence). The V end was cut by 9 bases, the J end by 4 bases, with 10 bases between.

This chain links TRBV28 with TRBJ1-6; possible D gene TRBD1, 6 bases. CDR3 length equals 15 residues. Germline V gene data show CDR1 as MDHEN and CDR2 as SYDVKM. Trimming shortened V by 4 bases and J by 8 bases, and 15 bases separated the two germline ends. The CDR3 sequence is CASSSPQGWDSPLHF. The CDR3 DNA follows: TGTGCCAGCAGTTCCCCACAGGGATGGGATTCACCCCTCCACTTT.

The V gene is TRBV28, the J gene TRBJ1-1, with TRBD1 identical over 7 bases. Unmatched junction bases numbered 9, after V lost 1 base and J lost 4 bases. CDR1 and CDR2 (germline): MDHEN, SYDVKM. The CDR3 contains 16 residues. This CDR3 reads CASSLSGGGVRTEAFF. The CDR3, as DNA: TGTGCCAGCAGTTTATCGGGAGGGGGCGTTCGCACTGAAGCTTTCTTT. Filled out from reference TRBV28 and TRBJ1-1, the complete variable domain reads DVKVTQSSRYLVKRTGEKVFLECVQDMDHENMFWYRQDPGLGLRLIYFSYDVKMKEKGDIPEGYSVSREKKERFSLILESASTNQTSMYLCASSLSGGGVRTEAFFGQGTRLTVV.

The chain joins TRBV28 to TRBJ2-2; D perhaps matches TRBD2 (6 bases). Between the trimmed V and J ends, which lost 5 bases and 3 bases, there was a span of 22 bases. The CDR3 has 18 residues. CDR1 is MDHEN, CDR2 SYDVKM, per germline. The DNA for the CDR3 is TGTGCCAGCAGTCCGGGCGACATGGGACTTACATACACCGGGGAGCTGTTTTTT. It yields the protein CASSPGDMGLTYTGELFF.

The genes are TRBV6-5 and TRBJ1-5; 7 nucleotides line up with TRBD1. Germline V gives CDR1 MNHEY, CDR2 SVGAGI. This CDR3 contains 15 residues. The V segment lost 2 bases and the J segment 3 bases; nucleotides outside the gene matches: 4. This chain's CDR3 is CASSYEDRINQPQHF. The CDR3 nucleotides read TGTGCCAGCAGTTACGAGGACAGGATCAATCAGCCCCAGCATTTT.

This clone was seen only a few times. The rearrangement joins TRBV11-2 to TRBJ2-3, with 8 bases matching TRBD2. This CDR3 comprises 18 residues. The ends lost 1 base at V and 2 bases at J; junction bases unmatched: 11. Germline assignment: CDR1 SGHAT and CDR2 FQNNGV. The CDR3 bases are TGTGCCAGCAGCTTAGTCGGTTTAGCGGGACCCTACACAGATACGCAGTATTTT. Translating gives CASSLVGLAGPYTDTQYF.

V and J are TRBV30 and TRBJ2-4, with D unclear. Trimming took off 4 bases at V and 0 bases at J, with 7 bases between the two ends. CDR1 is GTSNPN, CDR2 SVGIG, per germline (reference sequence). The CDR3 is 13 residues long. CDR3 DNA sequence: TGTGCCTGGACGGTTAAAGCCAAAAACATTCAGTACTTC. This sequence encodes CAWTVKAKNIQYF.